Shown below are 26 T cell receptor beta chains from a single sample sequenced in a study of T cell repertoires in cytomegalovirus infection. TCRdb re-called the reads with MiXCR, one entry per CDR3 protein. The sample gives 60,000 to 85,000 distinct CDR3 sequences, about 22% of which show up once; roughly 80% is in the top ten. Their antigens are not known. Sequenced: PBMCs, sequenced either directly or after in vitro stimulation (not recorded which). These receptors were taken from a human donor in good health (CMV status not recorded). Some clones in this sample may be carry-over from other donors' samples.

The chain couples TRBV6-2 or TRBV6-3 to TRBJ2-1; maybe TRBD2 (6 bases). CDR3 length equals 14 residues. V lost 0 bases, J lost 7 bases, and 10 bases lay in between. Germline values: CDR1 MNHEY, CDR2 SVGEGT. The DNA of the CDR3 is TGTGCCAGCAGTTACTCGTCGAGCGGGAATGAGCAGTTCTTC. Residues: CASSYSSSGNEQFF.

This chain joins TRBV6-6 and TRBJ2-1; D is perhaps TRBD2 (6 bases). The CDR3 is made up of 15 amino acids. Trimming took off 5 bases at V and 7 bases at J, with 18 bases between the two ends. Germline CDR1 reads MNHNY; CDR2 reads SVGAGI (reference sequence). The CDR3 nucleotides are TGTGCCAGCAGTGGAGTGGGGGGTTCAGGGAATGAGCAGTTCTTC. This sequence encodes CASSGVGGSGNEQFF.

This chain uses TRBV6-6 with TRBJ1-1; D call uncertain. The CDR3 consists of 12 residues. V lost 5 bases to trimming and J lost 4 bases, with 8 bases between them. Per germline, CDR1 MNHNY and CDR2 SVGAGI (reference sequence). The chain's CDR3 is CASSLSVTEAFF. CDR3 in DNA: TGTGCCAGCAGTCTCTCGGTCACTGAAGCTTTCTTT.

The CDR3 nucleotides read TGCGCCAGCAGTCAATCAAAACGTGCGGTCGAGACCCAGTACTTC. Translating it yields CASSQSKRAVETQYF. This chain links TRBV23-1 with TRBJ2-5; no clear D gene. TRBV23-1 belongs to the ORF category, with a function that is uncertain. Trimming took 0 bases from V and 5 from J, leaving 13 bases between them. The CDR3 contains 15 residues.

This clonotype was picked up a small number of times. The CDR3 sequence: CASSARGRQFF. CDR3 nucleotides: TGTGCCAGCAGCGCACGTGGCCGGCAGTTCTTC. The gene calls are TRBV7-2 and TRBJ2-1; D unresolved. Germline V gives CDR1 SGHTA, CDR2 FQGNSA. This CDR3 comprises 11 residues. Trimming stripped 5 bases from V and 12 bases from J, with 11 bases between.

The chain links TRBV2 to TRBJ2-1, with TRBD2 matching 13 bases. Germline CDR1 and CDR2: SNHLY and FYNNEI. This CDR3 is built from 19 residues. Trimming took 6 bases from V and 0 from J; bases not matched to a gene: 11. The CDR3 sequence: CASRPGLAGVPNSYNEQFF. The CDR3 region has the DNA TGTGCCAGCAGACCCGGACTAGCGGGAGTCCCAAACTCCTACAATGAGCAGTTCTTC.

In this sample, this clonotype turned up a few times. The gene calls are TRBV20-1 and TRBJ2-2, with D possibly being TRBD2 (6 bases). V lost 6 bases and J lost 2, with 13 bases in between. CDR1 and CDR2 (germline): DFQATT, SNEGSKA (reference sequence). The CDR3 loop spans 14 amino acids. The CDR3 region has the DNA TGCAGTGCCAGTACCGGGACTAACACCGGGGAGCTGTTTTTT. As protein: CSASTGTNTGELFF.

This clonotype was found a few times. The chain uses TRBV6-5 and TRBJ1-5; D gene unclear. Trimming removed 8 bases at V and 1 base at J, with 3 bases between. This CDR3 region has 11 residues. Germline V gene sequence: CDR1 MNHEY, CDR2 SVGAGI. The CDR3 region has the DNA TGTGCCAGCGGAAGCAATCAGCCCCAGCATTTT. This translates into CASGSNQPQHF.

The genes are TRBV24-1 and TRBJ2-3, with 11 bases fitting TRBD2. CDR3 length equals 17 residues. Trimming at V came to 6 bases and at J to 7 bases, leaving 14 bases not matched to a gene. The germline gives CDR1 KGHDR, CDR2 SFDVKD. The CDR3 protein is CATSTGTSGSVKNTQYF. In DNA form, the CDR3 reads TGTGCCACCAGTACTGGGACTAGCGGAAGTGTCAAGAATACGCAGTATTTT.

The V call is TRBV10-3, the J call TRBJ1-1; TRBD1 matches at 8 bases. Germline V CDR1 and CDR2: ENHRY, SYGVKD. Trimming cost V 4 bases and J 2 bases; bases outside gene matches: 12. The CDR3 is 17 residues long. The CDR3 DNA reads as TGTGCCATCAGTGTTTATCCAGGGGGCGGGAGAAACACTGAAGCTTTCTTT. Its protein product is CAISVYPGGGRNTEAFF.

This clonotype was detected a few times. This chain links TRBV6-2 or TRBV6-3 with TRBJ2-7; D not resolved. The germline gives CDR1 MNHEY, CDR2 SVGEGT. V was clipped by 6 bases and J by 2 bases, with 11 bases between them. This CDR3 is 13 amino acids long. The DNA for the CDR3 is TGTGCCAGCAGCCCCTACCAAACCTACGAGCAGTACGTC. This encodes CASSPYQTYEQYV.

This clonotype was seen more than once but under ten times. The chain joins TRBV7-9 to TRBJ2-7; possibly TRBD2 for D (6 bases). From germline, CDR1 is SEHNR and CDR2 FQNEAQ (reference sequence). V shed 3 bases and J shed 7 bases, with 7 bases lying between them. This CDR3 comprises 11 residues. CDR3 sequence reads: CASSFRGEQYF. In DNA form, the CDR3 reads TGTGCCAGCAGCTTTCGGGGGGAGCAGTACTTC.

The CDR3 nucleotides are TGTGCCAGCAGCCCGACCCTCGGGGCAGGGGGGTCAGATACGCAGTATTTT. It translates to CASSPTLGAGGSDTQYF. The chain couples TRBV7-9 to TRBJ2-3; D is perhaps TRBD1 (7 bases). The CDR3 has 17 amino acids. V was trimmed by 5 bases and J by 4 bases, leaving 22 bases between them. The germline CDR1 and CDR2 sequences are SEHNR and FQNEAQ (reference sequence).

The J gene is TRBJ2-7, the V gene TRBV6-2 or TRBV6-3; 8 positions match TRBD2. Per the germline V gene, CDR1 is MNHEY and CDR2 is SVGEGT. Trimming took 4 bases from V and 0 from J; bases not matched to a gene: 8. This CDR3 is built from 16 residues. CDR3 bases: TGTGCCAGCAGTTCCCTAAGCGGGAGAGGCTCCTACGAGCAGTACTTC. This gives the protein CASSSLSGRGSYEQYF.

This clonotype was counted between two and nine times. The J gene is TRBJ2-1, the V gene TRBV5-1, with unresolved D. The V end was cut by 2 bases, the J end by 10 bases, with 13 bases between. This CDR3 is built from 13 residues. The germline gives CDR1 SGHRS, CDR2 YFSETQ. In DNA, the CDR3 is TGCGCCAGCAGCTTTATCCCTAATCAAGAGCAGTTCTTC. Its translation is CASSFIPNQEQFF. The entire variable domain, with the rest obtained from reference TRBV5-1 and TRBJ2-1, is as follows: KAGVTQTPRYLIKTRGQQVTLSCSPISGHRSVSWYQQTPGQGLQFLFEYFSETQRNKGNFPGRFSGRQFSNSRSEMNVSTLELGDSALYLCASSFIPNQEQFFGPGTRLTVL.

The chain uses TRBV20-1 and TRBJ2-3; D gene uncertain. The ends were cut back, 0 bases at V and 7 bases at J, with 23 bases in the middle. Germline assignment: CDR1 DFQATT and CDR2 SNEGSKA (reference sequence). CDR3 size: 17 residues. The CDR3 DNA sequence: TGCAGTGCTAGAGATAGGCGCGTGGACCCCCTCGGACATACGCAGTATTTT. Encoded protein: CSARDRRVDPLGHTQYF.

This clonotype was observed many times. This chain links TRBV7-3 with TRBJ2-1; D is possibly TRBD1 or TRBD2 (5 bases each). Germline lookup yields CDR1 SGHTA and CDR2 FQGTGA. V was trimmed by 0 bases and J by 4 bases, leaving 10 bases between them. The CDR3 totals 15 residues. The DNA for the CDR3 is TGTGCCAGCAGCTTAACAGGGGACGGGTACAATGAGCAGTTCTTC. Translating it yields CASSLTGDGYNEQFF.

This clonotype was seen a handful of times. The V and J genes are TRBV5-1 and TRBJ1-1, with D hard to call. Germline CDR1 SGHRS, CDR2 YFSETQ. The CDR3 spans 13 residues. V was cut by 7 bases and J by 0 bases, with 10 bases left in between. For the CDR3, the DNA is TGCGCCAGCTCGGACTATATGAACACTGAAGCTTTCTTT. It translates to CASSDYMNTEAFF.

V and J are TRBV28 and TRBJ1-1; D unclear. CDR1 and CDR2 from the germline V gene are MDHEN and SYDVKM. The CDR3 contains 16 residues. V was cut by 4 bases and J by 0 bases, with 15 bases left in between. This chain's CDR3 is CASSYQRAQVNTEAFF. CDR3 bases: TGTGCCAGCAGTTACCAAAGGGCTCAGGTGAACACTGAAGCTTTCTTT.

This clonotype was recorded a few times. The chain uses TRBV5-6 and TRBJ2-7, with 11 positions matching TRBD2. The germline V gene encodes CDR1 SGHDT and CDR2 YYEEEE. With V trimmed by 2 bases and J by 3 bases, 7 bases remained unmatched. The CDR3 extends over 16 amino acids. CDR3 protein: CASSFGASGRLYEQYF. The CDR3 region has the DNA TGTGCCAGCAGCTTTGGTGCTAGCGGGAGGCTCTACGAGCAGTACTTC.

The J gene is TRBJ2-7, the V gene TRBV23-1; 8 positions agree with TRBD2. TRBV23-1 is recorded as an ORF, its role being uncertain. After removal of 7 bases from V and 0 bases from J, the junction contained 5 bases not matched to a gene. The CDR3 extends over 14 amino acids. For the CDR3, the DNA is TGCGCCAGCAAACTAGCGGTGGGCTCCTACGAGCAGTACGTC. It translates to CASKLAVGSYEQYV.

This chain uses TRBV11-2 with TRBJ2-5; D remains unclear. Germline assignment: CDR1 SGHAT and CDR2 FQNNGV. The CDR3 totals 13 residues. Trimming stripped 1 base from V and 4 bases from J, with 7 bases between. The CDR3, as DNA: TGTGCCAGCAGCTTAGGGGTTGCAGAGACCCAGTACTTC. As protein: CASSLGVAETQYF.

V gene TRBV5-6 combines with J gene TRBJ2-6, with a tentative D call TRBD2 (6 bases). The CDR3 contains 16 residues. Deletions cut 1 base from V and 2 bases from J, with 10 bases between. CDR1 and CDR2 from the germline V gene are SGHDT and YYEEEE. The chain's CDR3 is CASSLLTGAGANVLTF. CDR3 nucleotides: TGTGCCAGCAGCTTGCTGACGGGGGCTGGGGCCAACGTCCTGACTTTC.

A few counts support this clonotype. The genes are TRBV15 and TRBJ2-4; 7 bases line up with TRBD1. V was clipped by 3 bases and J by 5 bases; unmatched bases: 1. The CDR3 contains 13 residues. Germline assignment: CDR1 LNHNV and CDR2 YYDKDF (reference sequence). In nucleotides, the CDR3 is TGTGCCACCAGCAGCGGGACAGAAAACATTCAGTACTTC. As protein: CATSSGTENIQYF.

This chain links TRBV11-3 with TRBJ1-1, with D maybe TRBD1 (5 bases). The CDR3 is made up of 18 amino acids. The germline V gene encodes CDR1 SGHNT and CDR2 YENEEA. Trimming shortened V by 0 bases and J by 0 bases, and 17 bases separated the two germline ends. CDR3 region: CASSLDQGGSRMNTEAFF. The CDR3 DNA sequence: TGTGCCAGCAGCTTAGATCAGGGAGGATCTCGCATGAACACTGAAGCTTTCTTT.

V gene TRBV7-9 combines with J gene TRBJ2-1, with a tentative D call TRBD2 (6 bases). Germline CDR1 SEHNR, CDR2 FQNEAQ (reference sequence). There are 13 residues in the CDR3. V lost 2 bases, J lost 10 bases, and 12 bases lay in between. In DNA form, the CDR3 reads TGTGCCAGCAGCTTACTAGCTGGGAGGGAGCAGTTCTTC. Translated, it gives CASSLLAGREQFF.